The T cell receptor (beta chain) under discussion was sequenced for a study of cytomegalovirus exposure and HLA in healthy donors. Study-level results: Sequences of the TCR beta chain were said to predict the HLA-A and HLA-B alleles of most subjects accurately. A later analysis showed TCR association rates differing by HLA locus, peaking at DRB1 and lowest at HLA-C.

The germline CDR1 and CDR2 sequences are SEHNR and FQNEAQ (reference sequence). V lost 6 bases and J lost 2, with 14 bases in between. CDR3 length equals 15 residues. As for the donors, each was a healthy bone marrow donor. About this clone itself: Antigen unknown.

Primers: 60 Vbeta forward and 13 Jbeta reverse. Assay used: immunoSEQ multiplex PCR; TCRdb lists only in-frame clones, some missing. This table holds some 43,000 clones. The rearrangement uses TRBV7-9 and TRBJ1-5; D is undetermined. The sequencing sample was made of PBMCs. The clonotype originates from a woman aged 30 to 39 in good health and CMV-seronegative. The CDR3 coding sequence is TGTGCCAGCAGTCAAGGTCAGGCAGGCAATCAGCCCCAGCATTTT. This codes for CASSQGQAGNQPQHF.